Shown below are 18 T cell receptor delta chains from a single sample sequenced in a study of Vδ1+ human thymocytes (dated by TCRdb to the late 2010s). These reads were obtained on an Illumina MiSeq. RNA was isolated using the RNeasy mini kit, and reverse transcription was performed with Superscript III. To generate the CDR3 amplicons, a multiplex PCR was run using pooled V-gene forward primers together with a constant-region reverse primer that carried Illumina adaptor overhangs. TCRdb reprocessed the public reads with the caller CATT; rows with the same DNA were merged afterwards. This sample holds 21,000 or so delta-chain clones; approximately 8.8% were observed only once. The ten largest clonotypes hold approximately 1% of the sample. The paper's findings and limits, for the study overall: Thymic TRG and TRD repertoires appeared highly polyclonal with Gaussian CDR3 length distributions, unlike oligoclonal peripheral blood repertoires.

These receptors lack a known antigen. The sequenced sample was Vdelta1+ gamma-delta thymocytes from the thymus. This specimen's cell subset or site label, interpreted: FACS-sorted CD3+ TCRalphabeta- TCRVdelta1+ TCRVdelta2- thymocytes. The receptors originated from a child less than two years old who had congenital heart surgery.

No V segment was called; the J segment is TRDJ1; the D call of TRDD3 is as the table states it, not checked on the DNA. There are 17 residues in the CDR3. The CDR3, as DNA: TGTGCTCTTGGGGAACTCCCGGGGGATATTCACACCGATAAACTCATCTTT. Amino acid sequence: CALGELPGDIHTDKLIF.

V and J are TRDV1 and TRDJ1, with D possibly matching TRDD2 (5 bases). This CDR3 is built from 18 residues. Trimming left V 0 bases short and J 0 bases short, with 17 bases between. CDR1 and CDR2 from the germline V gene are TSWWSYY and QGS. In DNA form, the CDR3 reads TGTGCTCTTGGGGAACTCCCCTACGGTGGGAACTACACCGATAAACTCATCTTT. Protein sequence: CALGELPYGGNYTDKLIF.

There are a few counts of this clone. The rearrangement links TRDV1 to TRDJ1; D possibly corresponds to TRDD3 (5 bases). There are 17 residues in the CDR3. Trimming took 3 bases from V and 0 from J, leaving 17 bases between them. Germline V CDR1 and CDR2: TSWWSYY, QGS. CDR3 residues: CALGDLGFSAYTDKLIF. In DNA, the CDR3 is TGTGCTCTTGGGGACCTGGGTTTCTCCGCTTACACCGATAAACTCATCTTT.

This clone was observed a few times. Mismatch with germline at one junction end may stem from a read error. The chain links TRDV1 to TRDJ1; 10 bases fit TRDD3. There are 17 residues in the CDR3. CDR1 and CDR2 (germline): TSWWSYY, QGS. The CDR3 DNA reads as TGTGCCCTTGGGGAAGGACGGAAGGGGGATACGCACGATAAACTCATCTTT. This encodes CALGEGRKGDTHDKLIF.

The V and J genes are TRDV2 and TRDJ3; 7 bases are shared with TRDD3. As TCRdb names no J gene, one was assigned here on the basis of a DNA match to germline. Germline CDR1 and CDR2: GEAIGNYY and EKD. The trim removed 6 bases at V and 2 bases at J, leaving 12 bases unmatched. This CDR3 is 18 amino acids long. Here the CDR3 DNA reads TGTGCCTGTATCCTGGGGGGGCTCCCGCCCTGGGACACCCGACAGATGTTTTTC. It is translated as CACILGGLPPWDTRQMFF.

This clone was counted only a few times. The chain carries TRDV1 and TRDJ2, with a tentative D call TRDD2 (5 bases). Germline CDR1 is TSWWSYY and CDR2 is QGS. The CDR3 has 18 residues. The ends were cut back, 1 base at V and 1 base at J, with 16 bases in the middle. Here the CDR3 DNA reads TGTGCTCTTGGGGAACCCAAACGTTCCTCCCTTTTGACAGCACAACTCTTCTTT. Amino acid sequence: CALGEPKRSSLLTAQLFF.

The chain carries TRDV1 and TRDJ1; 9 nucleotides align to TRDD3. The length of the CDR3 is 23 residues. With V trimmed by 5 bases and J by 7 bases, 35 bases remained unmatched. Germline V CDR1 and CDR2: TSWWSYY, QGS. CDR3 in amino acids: CALGNGRAPVFLYWGTIAGKLIF. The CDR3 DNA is TGTGCTCTTGGGAATGGAAGAGCCCCCGTCTTCCTTTACTGGGGGACGATCGCTGGTAAACTCATCTTT.

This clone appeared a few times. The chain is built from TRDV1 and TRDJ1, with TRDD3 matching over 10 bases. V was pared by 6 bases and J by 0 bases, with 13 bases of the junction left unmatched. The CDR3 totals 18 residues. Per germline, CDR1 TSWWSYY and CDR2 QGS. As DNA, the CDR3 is TGTGCTCTTGGAGAAGGCACTATACTGGGGGATTACACCGATAAACTCATCTTT. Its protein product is CALGEGTILGDYTDKLIF.

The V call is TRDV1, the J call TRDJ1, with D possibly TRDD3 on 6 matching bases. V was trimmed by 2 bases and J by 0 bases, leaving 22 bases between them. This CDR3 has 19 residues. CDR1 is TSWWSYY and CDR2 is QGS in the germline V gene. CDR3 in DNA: TGTGCTCTTGGGGAAGTAACGGGGGTACTGGGCTCCCACACCGATAAACTCATCTTT. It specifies CALGEVTGVLGSHTDKLIF.

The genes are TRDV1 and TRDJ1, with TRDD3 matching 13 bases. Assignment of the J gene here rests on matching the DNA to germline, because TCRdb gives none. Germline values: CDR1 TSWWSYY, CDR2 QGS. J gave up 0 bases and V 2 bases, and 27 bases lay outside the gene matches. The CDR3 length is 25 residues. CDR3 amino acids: CALGELGYGALLGDTRWTYTDKLIF. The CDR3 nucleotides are TGTGCTCTTGGGGAATTGGGCTACGGGGCATTACTGGGGGATACGCGTTGGACCTACACCGATAAACTCATCTTT.

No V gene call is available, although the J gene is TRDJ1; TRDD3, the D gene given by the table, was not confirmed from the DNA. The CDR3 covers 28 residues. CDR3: CALGELTVNAPHFLRYALGGYYTDKLIF. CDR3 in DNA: TGTGCTCTTGGGGAACTTACAGTCAACGCCCCACACTTCCTACGGTATGCTTTGGGGGGATATTACACCGATAAACTCATCTTT.

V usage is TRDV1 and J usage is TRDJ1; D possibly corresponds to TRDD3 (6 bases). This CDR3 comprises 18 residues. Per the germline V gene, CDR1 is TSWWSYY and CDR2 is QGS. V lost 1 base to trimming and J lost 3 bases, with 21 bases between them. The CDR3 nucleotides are TGTGCTCTTGGGGAACAGGCCCTACTCCCCGGGGATCCCGATAAACTCATCTTT. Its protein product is CALGEQALLPGDPDKLIF.

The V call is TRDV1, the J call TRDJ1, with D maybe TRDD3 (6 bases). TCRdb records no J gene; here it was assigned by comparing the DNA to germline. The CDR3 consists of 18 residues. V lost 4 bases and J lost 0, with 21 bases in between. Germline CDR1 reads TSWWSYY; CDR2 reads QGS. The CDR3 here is CALGGAGRDTEDTDKLIF. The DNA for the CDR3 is TGTGCTCTTGGGGGAGCCGGTCGAGATACGGAGGACACCGATAAACTCATCTTT.

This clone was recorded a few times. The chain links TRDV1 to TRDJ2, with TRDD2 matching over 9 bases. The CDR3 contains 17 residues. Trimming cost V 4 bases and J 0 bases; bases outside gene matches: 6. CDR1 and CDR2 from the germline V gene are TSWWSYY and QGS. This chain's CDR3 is CALGGSFLRALTAQLFF. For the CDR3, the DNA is TGTGCTCTTGGGGGATCCTTCCTACGCGCTTTGACAGCACAACTCTTCTTT.

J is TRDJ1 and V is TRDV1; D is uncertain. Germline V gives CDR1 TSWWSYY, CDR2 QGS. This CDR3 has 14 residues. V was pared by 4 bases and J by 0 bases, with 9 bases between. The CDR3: CALGAGAYTDKLIF. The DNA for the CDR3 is TGTGCTCTTGGGGCCGGGGCTTACACCGATAAACTCATCTTT.

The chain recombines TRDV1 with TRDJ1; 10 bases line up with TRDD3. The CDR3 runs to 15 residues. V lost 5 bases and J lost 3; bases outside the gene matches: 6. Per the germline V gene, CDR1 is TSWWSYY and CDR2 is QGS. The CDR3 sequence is CALGTAGDTPDKLIF. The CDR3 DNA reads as TGTGCTCTTGGGACCGCGGGGGATACGCCCGATAAACTCATCTTT.

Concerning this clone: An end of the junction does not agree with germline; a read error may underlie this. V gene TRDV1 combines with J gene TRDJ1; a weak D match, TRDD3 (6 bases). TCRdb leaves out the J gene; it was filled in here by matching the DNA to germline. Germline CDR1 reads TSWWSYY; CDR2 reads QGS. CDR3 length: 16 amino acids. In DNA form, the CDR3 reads TGTGCTATTGGGGGCGGGCAGGGCCCGTACACCGATAAACTCATCTTT. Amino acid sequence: CAIGGGQGPYTDKLIF.

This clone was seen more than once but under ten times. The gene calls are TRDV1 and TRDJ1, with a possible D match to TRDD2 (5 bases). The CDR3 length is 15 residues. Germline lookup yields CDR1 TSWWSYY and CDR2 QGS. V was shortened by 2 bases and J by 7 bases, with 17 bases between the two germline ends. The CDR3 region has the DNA TGTGCTCTTGGGGAAGGTTCGCTTCCCCCATTTAAACTCATCTTT. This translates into CALGEGSLPPFKLIF.